These 7 T cell receptor beta chains share one sample of origin, sequenced in a study of T cells after yellow fever vaccination. TCRdb re-called the 5' RACE reads with MiXCR, one entry per CDR3 protein. The sample includes more than 95,000 distinct CDR3 sequences, roughly 15% seen only once; the top ten take roughly 47%. The sample here was CD8+ T cells sorted from PBMCs, taken 5 days after the yellow fever booster vaccination. All receptors come from a man between 18 and 35 years old who received the YFV17D yellow fever vaccine.

The table lists this clonotype with a few counts. This sequence joins TRBV7-9 and TRBJ2-2; D ambiguous. The CDR3 is 11 residues long. Trimming removed 5 bases from V and 5 bases from J, with 3 bases in between. Germline lookup yields CDR1 SEHNR and CDR2 FQNEAQ (reference sequence). The CDR3, as DNA: TGTGCCAGCAGCACAACCGGGGAGCTGTTTTTT. The encoded protein is CASSTTGELFF.

This clonotype was detected only a few times. The V gene is TRBV5-4, the J gene TRBJ2-1; D is undetermined. V shed 2 bases and J shed 7 bases, with 16 bases lying between them. From germline, CDR1 is SGHNT and CDR2 YYREEE (reference sequence). The CDR3 has 15 amino acids. CDR3 in amino acids: CASSLTSRALNEQFF. CDR3 coding DNA: TGTGCCAGCAGCTTAACCTCTCGAGCGCTTAATGAGCAGTTCTTC.

At least ten counts were recorded for this clonotype. The rearrangement links TRBV7-9 to TRBJ1-3; D gene unclear. CDR1 and CDR2 from the germline V gene are SEHNR and FQNEAQ (reference sequence). Between the trimmed V and J ends, which lost 6 bases and 0 bases, there was a span of 12 bases. This CDR3 has 15 residues. Written as DNA, the CDR3 is TGTGCCAGCAGGCCTCAACAGCACTCTGGAAACACCATATATTTT. This translates into CASRPQQHSGNTIYF.

This clonotype occurred a few times. This rearrangement joins TRBV6-5 to TRBJ2-2, with D possibly being TRBD1 (5 bases). The CDR3 has 17 residues. V was clipped by 2 bases and J by 0 bases, with 13 bases between them. The V gene's germline CDR1 is MNHEY and CDR2 SVGAGI. The CDR3 protein is CASSYQNARANTGELFF. In DNA, the CDR3 is TGTGCCAGCAGTTACCAAAACGCCAGGGCGAACACCGGGGAGCTGTTTTTT.

The rearrangement uses TRBV12-3 or TRBV12-4 and TRBJ1-3; D not certain. This CDR3 spans 15 amino acids. V was cut by 6 bases and J by 2 bases, with 14 bases left in between. The CDR3 nucleotides read TGTGCCAGCAGGACCAGAGGAACCCCTGGAAACACCATATATTTT. It codes for CASRTRGTPGNTIYF.

This clonotype has a handful of counts. The chain couples TRBV10-3 to TRBJ2-2, with 9 bases identical to TRBD1. Looked up from germline, CDR1 is ENHRY and CDR2 is SYGVKD. The CDR3 consists of 16 residues. V was pared by 10 bases and J by 1 base, with 10 bases of the junction left unmatched. The CDR3 sequence is CATRDRVPENTGELFF. The CDR3 bases are TGTGCCACCCGGGACAGGGTACCGGAGAACACCGGGGAGCTGTTTTTT.

The J gene is TRBJ2-5, the V gene TRBV4-1; possible D gene TRBD1, 6 bases. Germline V gene data show CDR1 as MGHRA and CDR2 as YSYEKL. V gave up 5 bases and J gave up 5 bases, with 9 bases separating them. The CDR3 sequence is 12 residues long. The CDR3 DNA reads as TGCGCCAGCAGCGGTGGGGGCGAGACCCAGTACTTC. Its translation: CASSGGGETQYF.